These T cell receptor beta chains were read from a single sample in a study of CD8 T cells in ankylosing spondylitis. A single record per CDR3 protein comes from TCRdb applying MiXCR to the 5' RACE reads. The sample has approximately 250,000 distinct CDR3 sequences; 8.2% are singletons. The sequencing input was blood, either unsorted or a sorted T cell fraction (not recorded which). These receptors all stem from a female donor with ankylosing spondylitis or in good health (not recorded which). Each CDR3 is given with its conserved first and last residue. A D gene is named only where the DNA matches it firmly. Only part of the rows carry a size: once, few, many, or a class if the clone is expanded.

-,TRBV5-1,many,TRBJ2-1,CASSSGRGSSYNEQFF,TGCGCCAGCAGCTCGGGGCGGGGTAGCTCCTACAATGAGCAGTTCTTC
TRBD2,TRBV29-1,many,TRBJ2-1,CSVDTSGQTNEQFF,TGCAGCGTCGATACTAGCGGGCAGACCAATGAGCAGTTCTTC
-,TRBV29-1,many,TRBJ2-1,CSGTYYNEQFF,TGCAGCGGGACCTATTACAATGAGCAGTTCTTC
-,TRBV3-1,many,TRBJ2-1,CASSPGDSIYNEQFF,TGTGCCAGCAGCCCGGGGGACTCGATTTACAATGAGCAGTTCTTC
-,TRBV4-1,many,TRBJ2-7,CASSQDAGNYYEQYF,TGCGCCAGCAGCCAAGATGCGGGGAACTACTACGAGCAGTACTTC
TRBD1,TRBV6-6,-,TRBJ1-1,CASTGQGSTEAFF,TGTGCCAGCACCGGACAGGGGTCGACTGAAGCTTTCTTT
-,TRBV29-1,many,TRBJ2-5,CSVGIGGQPKETQYF,TGCAGCGTGGGGATTGGTGGACAGCCTAAAGAGACCCAGTACTTC
TRBD1,TRBV12-3/TRBV12-4,many,TRBJ1-1,CASSVTGRNTEAFF,TGTGCCAGCAGCGTGACAGGGAGGAACACTGAAGCTTTCTTT
TRBD1,TRBV25-1,many,TRBJ2-1,CASTPTGWGEQFF,TGTGCCAGTACTCCGACAGGGTGGGGTGAGCAGTTCTTC
-,TRBV7-2,many,TRBJ1-5,CASSPEIFGNQPQHF,TGTGCCAGCAGCCCCGAGATTTTTGGCAATCAGCCCCAGCATTTT
-,TRBV4-1,-,TRBJ2-1,CASSQELTNSYNEQFF,TGCGCCAGCAGCCAAGAGTTGACTAACTCCTACAATGAGCAGTTCTTC
-,TRBV11-2,few,TRBJ2-6,CASSFKGAGANVLTF,TGTGCCAGCAGCTTTAAAGGGGCTGGGGCCAACGTCCTGACTTTC
-,TRBV7-7,many,TRBJ2-2,CASSLDSGSRTGELFF,TGTGCCAGCAGCTTAGACTCAGGGAGTCGAACCGGGGAGCTGTTTTTT
TRBD1,TRBV5-4,-,TRBJ1-1,CASSSGQGATEAFF,TGTGCCAGCAGCTCGGGACAGGGGGCGACTGAAGCTTTCTTT
TRBD2,TRBV20-1,many,TRBJ2-1,CSAPTSGSSVDEQFF,TGCAGTGCTCCGACTAGCGGGAGTTCTGTCGATGAGCAGTTCTTC
TRBD2,TRBV5-1,many,TRBJ2-7,CASSLGSGLAGEQYF,TGCGCCAGCAGCTTGGGGTCGGGACTAGCGGGCGAGCAGTACTTC
TRBD1,TRBV29-1,many,TRBJ2-3,CSVGTGPGGDTQYF,TGCAGCGTCGGGACAGGACCTGGTGGAGATACGCAGTATTTT
-,TRBV12-3/TRBV12-4,few,TRBJ1-4,CASSLNRGGEKLFF,TGTGCCAGCAGTTTAAACCGGGGAGGTGAAAAACTGTTTTTT
-,TRBV6-2/TRBV6-3,many,TRBJ2-4,CASSPDLAKNIQYF,TGTGCCAGCAGCCCCGACCTAGCCAAAAACATTCAGTACTTC
TRBD2,TRBV5-4,few,TRBJ2-7,CASSLPGTSVYYEQYF,TGTGCCAGCAGCTTGCCCGGGACTAGCGTCTACTACGAGCAGTACTTC
-,TRBV5-1,many,TRBJ2-7,CASSLLWDTGEQYF,TGCGCCAGCAGCTTGTTGTGGGACACAGGGGAGCAGTACTTC
-,TRBV7-9,many,TRBJ2-2,CASSLATTGELFF,TGTGCCAGCAGCCTTGCCACAACCGGGGAGCTGTTTTTT
TRBD1,TRBV4-3,many,TRBJ1-1,CASSQVYRGSTEAFF,TGCGCCAGCAGCCAAGTGTACAGGGGATCTACTGAAGCTTTCTTT